This T cell receptor (beta chain) was recovered during a study of T cells after yellow fever vaccination. At least ten counts were recorded for this clonotype. TCRdb re-called the 5' RACE reads with MiXCR, one entry per CDR3 protein. The data contain about 330,000 distinct CDR3 sequences, around 7% of them singletons. The V gene end was trimmed by 6 bases and the J gene end by 4 bases; junction bases not matched to a gene: 1. Germline loops: CDR1 SEHNR, CDR2 FQNEAQ (reference sequence). CDR3 length: 12 residues. The chain couples TRBV7-9 to TRBJ1-1, with 8 nucleotides matching TRBD1. The source was PBMCs, collected about 49 days after the first yellow fever vaccination. The receptor was isolated from a man aged 18 to 29 who received the YFV17D yellow fever vaccine. Here the CDR3 DNA reads TGTGCCAGCAGTACAGGGGGCACTGAAGCTTTCTTT. Protein sequence: CASSTGGTEAFF. Full variable domain (outside the CDR3, taken from reference TRBV7-9 and TRBJ1-1): DTGVSQNPRHKITKRGQNVTFRCDPISEHNRLYWYRQTLGQGPEFLTYFQNEAQLEKSRLLSDRFSAERPKGSFSTLEIQRTEQGDSAMYLCASSTGGTEAFFGQGTRLTVV.